The 8 T cell receptor beta chains presented below share a single source sample, sequenced in a study of cytotoxic CD8 clonotypes in ibrutinib-treated CLL. Clones were sequenced by immunoSEQ multiplex PCR, and TCRdb holds only the in-frame ones, with some missing. The sample comprises roughly 250,000 clones, around 70% of which are singletons, and 15% rests with the top ten. The source material was PBMCs, sampled after 24 months of ibrutinib treatment. All receptors come from a human donor with chronic lymphocytic leukemia.

There are a few counts of this clone. The gene calls are TRBV5-1 and TRBJ1-2; D ambiguous. The germline V gene encodes CDR1 SGHRS and CDR2 YFSETQ. The V and J ends lost 4 bases and 8 bases respectively, with 15 bases between them. This CDR3 region has 13 residues. The DNA for the CDR3 is TGCGCCAGCAGCCAAGGAGCAATACGAGGCTACACCTTC. It codes for CASSQGAIRGYTF. Full variable domain (rest looked up from reference TRBV5-1 and TRBJ1-2): KAGVTQTPRYLIKTRGQQVTLSCSPISGHRSVSWYQQTPGQGLQFLFEYFSETQRNKGNFPGRFSGRQFSNSRSEMNVSTLELGDSALYLCASSQGAIRGYTFGSGTRLTVV.

This clone came up a few times. This rearrangement joins TRBV18 to TRBJ2-3; 10 nucleotides align to TRBD2. After removal of 0 bases from V and 0 bases from J, the junction contained 0 bases not matched to a gene. This CDR3 is built from 16 residues. CDR1 and CDR2 from the germline V gene are KGHSH and LQKENI. As DNA, the CDR3 is TGTGCCAGCTCACCACCACTAGCGGGGAGCACAGATACGCAGTATTTT. It specifies CASSPPLAGSTDTQYF.

The V gene is TRBV19, the J gene TRBJ2-5; TRBD1 agrees at 10 bases. The germline CDR1 and CDR2 sequences are LNHDA and SQIVND (reference sequence). The CDR3 runs to 14 residues. V shed 6 bases and J 5 bases; nucleotides not matched to a gene: 6. The CDR3 loop is CASRGTGDGETQYF. The CDR3 region has the DNA TGTGCCAGTAGGGGGACAGGGGATGGTGAGACCCAGTACTTC.

This clone has just a few counts. V is TRBV5-1 and J is TRBJ2-7, with TRBD2 matching 10 bases. V shed 0 bases, J shed 3 bases, and the junction held 12 bases outside the gene matches. The CDR3 totals 18 residues. Germline V CDR1 and CDR2: SGHRS, YFSETQ. The CDR3 coding sequence is TGCGCCAGCAGCTTGGTCCCGTTAGGCACTAGCGGGATCTACGAGCAGTACTTC. Its translation: CASSLVPLGTSGIYEQYF.

V is TRBV7-2 and J is TRBJ1-1, with no clear D. The germline V and J ends were trimmed by 2 bases and 8 bases, with 12 bases remaining between them. The CDR3 covers 13 residues. Germline CDR1 is SGHTA and CDR2 is FQGNSA. The CDR3 region is CASSLNRPLEAFF. The CDR3 bases are TGTGCCAGCAGCTTAAATCGTCCGTTGGAAGCTTTCTTT.

The chain carries TRBV11-2 and TRBJ2-2; 14 positions agree with TRBD2. The junction had 9 bases not matched to a gene; V was cut back by 7 bases and J by 5 bases. Germline-derived CDR1 and CDR2 are SGHAT and FQNNGV. The CDR3 totals 17 residues. The CDR3 region is CASTRGLAGEGTGELFF. CDR3 DNA: TGTGCCAGCACCCGGGGACTAGCGGGAGAGGGTACCGGGGAGCTGTTTTTT. The whole variable domain, remainder taken from reference TRBV11-2 and TRBJ2-2, is EAGVAQSPRYKIIEKRQSVAFWCNPISGHATLYWYQQILGQGPKLLIQFQNNGVVDDSQLPKDRFSAERLKGVDSTLKIQPAKLEDSAVYLCASTRGLAGEGTGELFFGEGSRLTVL.

The chain is built from TRBV5-1 and TRBJ2-7, with TRBD2 as a possible D gene (7 bases). The CDR3 length is 14 residues. The V end lost 5 bases, the J end lost 3 bases, and 15 bases lay between the germline ends. Germline V gives CDR1 SGHRS, CDR2 YFSETQ. CDR3 DNA: TGCGCCAGCAGACCCGAGGGGGGGAACTACGAGCAGTACTTC. Translated: CASRPEGGNYEQYF.

The chain has TRBV6-6 and TRBJ1-5; D remains unclear. The CDR3 loop spans 12 amino acids. V gave up 2 bases and J gave up 4 bases, with 3 bases separating them. Germline V lookup: CDR1 MNHNY, CDR2 SVGAGI (reference sequence). CDR3 sequence: CASSYLNQPQHF. In nucleotides, the CDR3 is TGTGCCAGCAGTTACCTTAATCAGCCCCAGCATTTT.